The sample holds one count of the clone carrying this T cell receptor beta chain. The sample holds other DNA sequences that translate to the same CDR3. V was clipped by 4 bases and J by 4 bases; unmatched bases: 3. Germline lookup yields CDR1 LGHDT and CDR2 YNNKEL (reference sequence). The CDR3 runs to 14 residues. The sample originates from a study of blood T cell repertoires in COVID-19. Clones were read by immunoSEQ multiplex PCR, and TCRdb kept only the in-frame ones, dropping some. The table lists 150,000 to 180,000 clones, approximately 83% of them singletons. The genes are TRBV3-1 (or the pseudogene TRBV3-2) and TRBJ1-3, with TRBD1 matching over 8 bases. This receptor was identified in an older woman with COVID-19, enrolled during active disease. Specimen: peripheral blood. CDR3 protein: CASSRQGFGNTIYF. The CDR3 nucleotides read TGTGCCAGCAGCCGACAGGGGTTCGGAAACACCATATATTTT.